This note documents a single T cell receptor (beta chain) sequence. Its target is unknown. The 5'RACE method, run with constant-segment primers, produced TCR alpha and TCR beta cDNA libraries (carrying sample barcodes and UMIs). One entry per CDR3 protein, called by TCRdb with MiXCR from the 5' RACE reads. The sample includes 150,000 to 200,000 distinct CDR3 sequences, 15% to 20% of them seen just once. CDR1 and CDR2 (germline): SGHVS, FQNEAQ. This CDR3 contains 17 residues. V lost 1 base and J lost 6, with 22 bases in between. This specimen belongs to a study of T-cell memory formation after mild COVID-19. Study-level points and caveats: Mainly in CM and EM were contracting CD4+ clones; CD8+ were in EMRA. Memory cells collected pre-infection included some clones that later responded, suggesting cross-reactive memory joined. Clones that got smaller from day 15 to 85 had even CD4/CD8, while clones growing later tipped toward CD4+.

The chain is built from TRBV7-8 and TRBJ2-7; D possibly matches TRBD1 or TRBD2 (5 bases each). The sequenced material came from PBMCs or a T cell subset sorted from them (not recorded which). The receptor's source is an adult woman who had mild COVID-19 (a few samples of this study predate the infection). Cell type and time point are not known. Here the CDR3 reads CASSLEEASRVPGEQYF. In DNA, the CDR3 is TGTGCCAGCAGCTTAGAAGAAGCTAGCAGGGTTCCCGGCGAGCAGTACTTC.